This T cell receptor beta chain was found in a study of T-cell memory formation after mild COVID-19. Study results and limitations: Clones that contracted from day 15 to 85 were balanced CD4/CD8, while later expanders leaned CD4+. The pre-infection memory compartment contained some responding clones, suggesting cross-reactive memory joined.

TCRdb fed the 5' RACE reads into MiXCR, producing one record per CDR3 protein. This table has roughly 310,000 distinct CDR3 sequences, less than 20% appearing once. Trimming cost V 6 bases and J 5 bases, with 14 bases left between them. The CDR3 spans 14 residues. Germline CDR1 and CDR2: MNHEY and SVGAGI. As regards this clonotype: Antigen unknown.

Material for sequencing was PBMCs or a T cell subset sorted from them (not recorded which). V and J are TRBV6-5 and TRBJ2-1; possibly TRBD1 for D (5 bases). This sequence was found in a man aged 18 to 29 who had mild COVID-19 (a few samples of this study predate the infection). Cell type and time point are not known. In DNA, the CDR3 is TGTGCCAGCAGACGTGTCGTCAGGGACAATGAGCAGTTCTTC. Translated: CASRRVVRDNEQFF.